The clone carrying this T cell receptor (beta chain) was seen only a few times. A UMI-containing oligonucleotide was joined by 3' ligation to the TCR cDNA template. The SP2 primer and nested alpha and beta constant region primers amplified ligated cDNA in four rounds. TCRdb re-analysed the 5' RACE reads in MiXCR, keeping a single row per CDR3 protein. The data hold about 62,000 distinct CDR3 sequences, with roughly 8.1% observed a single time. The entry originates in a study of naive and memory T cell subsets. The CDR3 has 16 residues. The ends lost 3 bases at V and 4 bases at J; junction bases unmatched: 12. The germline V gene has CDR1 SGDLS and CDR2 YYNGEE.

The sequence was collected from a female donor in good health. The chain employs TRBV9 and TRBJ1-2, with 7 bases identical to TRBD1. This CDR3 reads CASSGTGVGLGYGYTF. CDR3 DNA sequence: TGTGCCAGCAGCGGAACAGGGGTTGGGCTCGGCTATGGCTACACCTTC. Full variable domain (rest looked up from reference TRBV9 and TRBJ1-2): DSGVTQTPKHLITATGQRVTLRCSPRSGDLSVYWYQQSLDQGLQFLIQYYNGEERAKGNILERFSAQQFPDLHSELNLSSLELGDSALYFCASSGTGVGLGYGYTFGSGTRLTVV.